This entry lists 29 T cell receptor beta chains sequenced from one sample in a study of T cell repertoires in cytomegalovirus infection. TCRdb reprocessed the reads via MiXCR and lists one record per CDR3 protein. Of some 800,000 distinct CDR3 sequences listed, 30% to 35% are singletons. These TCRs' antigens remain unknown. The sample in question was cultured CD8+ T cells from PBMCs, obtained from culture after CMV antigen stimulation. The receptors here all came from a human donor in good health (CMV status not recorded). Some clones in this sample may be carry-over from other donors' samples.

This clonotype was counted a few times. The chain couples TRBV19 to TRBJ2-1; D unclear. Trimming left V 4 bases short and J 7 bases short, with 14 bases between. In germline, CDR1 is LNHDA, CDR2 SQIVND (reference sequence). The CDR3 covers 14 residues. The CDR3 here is CASSTAGSSNEQFF. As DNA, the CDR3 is TGTGCCAGTAGTACGGCTGGTTCCTCTAATGAGCAGTTCTTC.

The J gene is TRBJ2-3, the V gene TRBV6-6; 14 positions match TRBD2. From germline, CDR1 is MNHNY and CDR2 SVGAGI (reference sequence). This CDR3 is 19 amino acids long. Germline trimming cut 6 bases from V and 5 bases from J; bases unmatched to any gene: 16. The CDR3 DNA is TGTGCCAGCAGATCCCAAAACCCGGGACTAGCGGGGGTTAAAGATACGCAGTATTTT. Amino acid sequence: CASRSQNPGLAGVKDTQYF.

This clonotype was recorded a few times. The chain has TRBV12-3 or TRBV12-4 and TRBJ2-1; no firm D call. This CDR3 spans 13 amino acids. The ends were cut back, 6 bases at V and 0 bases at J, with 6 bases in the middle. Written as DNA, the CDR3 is TGTGCCAGCAGGGCAGCCTCCTACAATGAGCAGTTCTTC. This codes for CASRAASYNEQFF.

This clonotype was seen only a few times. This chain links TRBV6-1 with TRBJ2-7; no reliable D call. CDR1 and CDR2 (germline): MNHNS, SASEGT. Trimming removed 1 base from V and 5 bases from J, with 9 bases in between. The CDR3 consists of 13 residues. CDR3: CASSEVGVDEQYF. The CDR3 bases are TGTGCCAGCAGTGAAGTCGGCGTCGACGAGCAGTACTTC.

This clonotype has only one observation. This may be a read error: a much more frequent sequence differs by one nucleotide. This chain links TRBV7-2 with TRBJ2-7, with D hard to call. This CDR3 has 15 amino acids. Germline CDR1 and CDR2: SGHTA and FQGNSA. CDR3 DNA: TGTGCCAGCAGCATGCCGGCGAGGAATCCCTACAAGCAGTACTTC. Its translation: CASSMPARNPYKQYF.

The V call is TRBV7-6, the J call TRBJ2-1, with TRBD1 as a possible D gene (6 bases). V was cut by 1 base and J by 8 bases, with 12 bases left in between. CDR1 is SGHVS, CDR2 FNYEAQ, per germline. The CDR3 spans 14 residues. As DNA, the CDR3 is TGTGCCAGCAGCTTAGATGGGGGCTTGGATGAGCAGTTCTTC. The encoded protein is CASSLDGGLDEQFF.

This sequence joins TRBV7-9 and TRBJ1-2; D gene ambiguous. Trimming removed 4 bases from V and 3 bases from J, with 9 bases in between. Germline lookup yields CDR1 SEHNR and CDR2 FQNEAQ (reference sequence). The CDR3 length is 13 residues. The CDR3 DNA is TGTGCCAGCAGCTCGGGTTCCTACTATGGCTACACCTTC. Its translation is CASSSGSYYGYTF.

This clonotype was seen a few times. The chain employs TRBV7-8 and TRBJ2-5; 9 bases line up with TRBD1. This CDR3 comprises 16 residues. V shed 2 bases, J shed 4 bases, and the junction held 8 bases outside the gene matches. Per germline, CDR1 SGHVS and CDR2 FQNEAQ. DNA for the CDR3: TGTGCCAGCAGCTTAAGGCCCAGGACAGGGGTAGAGACCCAGTACTTC. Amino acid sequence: CASSLRPRTGVETQYF.

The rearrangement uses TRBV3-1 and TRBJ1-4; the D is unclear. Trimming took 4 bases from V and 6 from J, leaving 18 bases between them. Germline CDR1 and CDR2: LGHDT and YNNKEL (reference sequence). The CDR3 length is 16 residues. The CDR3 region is CASSLGGGLGDEKLFF. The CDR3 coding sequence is TGTGCCAGCAGCCTAGGCGGAGGCCTCGGGGATGAAAAACTGTTTTTT. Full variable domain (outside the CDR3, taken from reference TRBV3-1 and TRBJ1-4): DTAVSQTPKYLVTQMGNDKSIKCEQNLGHDTMYWYKQDSKKFLKIMFSYNNKELIINETVPNRFSPKSPDKAHLNLHINSLELGDSAVYFCASSLGGGLGDEKLFFGSGTQLSVL.

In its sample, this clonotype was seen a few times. The CDR3 bases are TGCGCCAGCAGCCAACCCGAATCCTATGGCTACACCTTC. Amino acid sequence: CASSQPESYGYTF. The chain carries TRBV4-1 and TRBJ1-2; D unclear. The germline V gene encodes CDR1 MGHRA and CDR2 YSYEKL. This CDR3 is built from 13 residues. Trimming stripped 2 bases from V and 4 bases from J, with 8 bases between.

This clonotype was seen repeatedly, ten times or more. CDR3 in amino acids: CASSLHTMNTEAFF. Written as DNA, the CDR3 is TGTGCCAGCAGCTTACATACTATGAACACTGAAGCTTTCTTT. The genes are TRBV7-2 and TRBJ1-1; D not resolved. From germline, CDR1 is SGHTA and CDR2 FQGNSA. This CDR3 spans 14 amino acids. The V gene lost 2 bases and the J gene lost 0 bases, with 7 bases spanning the gap.

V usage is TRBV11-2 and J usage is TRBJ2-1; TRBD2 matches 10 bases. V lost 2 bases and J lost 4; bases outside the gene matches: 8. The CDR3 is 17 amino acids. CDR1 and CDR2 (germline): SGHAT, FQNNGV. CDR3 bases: TGTGCCAGCAGCTTAAAATCATGGACTAGCGGATACAATGAGCAGTTCTTC. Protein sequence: CASSLKSWTSGYNEQFF.

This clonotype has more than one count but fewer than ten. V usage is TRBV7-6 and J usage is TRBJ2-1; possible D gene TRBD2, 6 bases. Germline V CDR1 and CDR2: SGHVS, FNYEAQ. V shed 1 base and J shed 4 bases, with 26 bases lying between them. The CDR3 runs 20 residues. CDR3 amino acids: CASSLVRDFRMGSGYNEQFF. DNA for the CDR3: TGTGCCAGCAGCTTAGTCCGGGACTTCAGAATGGGAAGTGGGTACAATGAGCAGTTCTTC.

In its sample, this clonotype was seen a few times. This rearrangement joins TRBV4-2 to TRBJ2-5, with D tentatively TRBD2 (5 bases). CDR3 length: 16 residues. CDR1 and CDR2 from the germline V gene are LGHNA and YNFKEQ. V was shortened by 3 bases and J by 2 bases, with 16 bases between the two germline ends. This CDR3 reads CASSQRQADIQETQYF. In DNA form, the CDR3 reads TGTGCCAGCAGCCAGCGACAAGCGGATATACAAGAGACCCAGTACTTC.

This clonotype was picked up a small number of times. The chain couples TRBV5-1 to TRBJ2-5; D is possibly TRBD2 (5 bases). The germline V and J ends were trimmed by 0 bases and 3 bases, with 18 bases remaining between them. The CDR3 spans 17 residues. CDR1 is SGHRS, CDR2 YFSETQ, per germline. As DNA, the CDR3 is TGCGCCAGCAGCTTGGGAGGGTCCGGACGGATAGAAGAGACCCAGTACTTC. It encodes CASSLGGSGRIEETQYF.

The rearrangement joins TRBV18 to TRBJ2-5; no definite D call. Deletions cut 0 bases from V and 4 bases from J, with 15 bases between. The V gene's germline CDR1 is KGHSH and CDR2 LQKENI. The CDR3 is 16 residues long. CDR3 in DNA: TGTGCCAGCTCACCACCGATTCCCCCCTCGGCAGAGACCCAGTACTTC. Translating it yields CASSPPIPPSAETQYF.

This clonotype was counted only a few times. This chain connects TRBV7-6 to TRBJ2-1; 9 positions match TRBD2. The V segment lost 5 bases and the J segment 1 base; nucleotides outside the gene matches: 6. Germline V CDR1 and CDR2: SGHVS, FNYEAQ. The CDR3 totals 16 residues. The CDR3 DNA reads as TGTGCCAGCAGCCGCGGGGGGGCAGGTTCCTACAATGAGCAGTTCTTC. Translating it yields CASSRGGAGSYNEQFF.

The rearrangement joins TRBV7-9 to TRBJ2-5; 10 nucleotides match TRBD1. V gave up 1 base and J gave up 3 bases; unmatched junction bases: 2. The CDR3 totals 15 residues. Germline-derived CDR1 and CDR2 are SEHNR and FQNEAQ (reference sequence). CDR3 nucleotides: TGTGCCAGCAGCTTAGAGACAGGGGGCAAAGAGACCCAGTACTTC. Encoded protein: CASSLETGGKETQYF.

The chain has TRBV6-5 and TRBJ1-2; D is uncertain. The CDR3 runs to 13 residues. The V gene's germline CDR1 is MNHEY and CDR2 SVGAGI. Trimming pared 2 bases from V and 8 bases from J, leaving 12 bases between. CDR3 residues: CASSYAASEGYTF. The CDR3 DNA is TGTGCCAGCAGTTACGCCGCTTCTGAGGGCTACACCTTC.

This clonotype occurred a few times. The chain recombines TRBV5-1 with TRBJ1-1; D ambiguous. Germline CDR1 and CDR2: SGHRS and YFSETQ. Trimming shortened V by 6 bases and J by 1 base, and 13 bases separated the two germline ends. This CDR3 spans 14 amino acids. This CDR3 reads CASTQGWTNTEAFF. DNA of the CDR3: TGCGCCAGCACCCAAGGTTGGACGAACACTGAAGCTTTCTTT.

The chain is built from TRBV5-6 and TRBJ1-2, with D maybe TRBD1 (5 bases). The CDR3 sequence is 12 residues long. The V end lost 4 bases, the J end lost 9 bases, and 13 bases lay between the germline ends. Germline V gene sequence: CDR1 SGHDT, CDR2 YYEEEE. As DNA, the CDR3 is TGTGCCAGCAGCCTCCGGGACTCACGCTACACCTTC. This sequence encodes CASSLRDSRYTF. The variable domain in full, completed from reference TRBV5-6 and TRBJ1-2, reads DAGVTQSPTHLIKTRGQQVTLRCSPKSGHDTVSWYQQALGQGPQFIFQYYEEEERQRGNFPDRFSGHQFPNYSSELNVNALLLGDSALYLCASSLRDSRYTFGSGTRLTVV.

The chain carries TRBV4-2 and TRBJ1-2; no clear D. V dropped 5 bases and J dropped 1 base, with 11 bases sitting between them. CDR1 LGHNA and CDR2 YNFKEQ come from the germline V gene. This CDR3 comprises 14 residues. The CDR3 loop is CASSLGPDNYGYTF. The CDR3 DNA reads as TGTGCCAGCAGCTTGGGCCCGGATAACTATGGCTACACCTTC.

The CDR3 DNA is TGTGCCAGCAGCCAAGGCGTTTTGAACACCATATATTTT. Residues: CASSQGVLNTIYF. The genes are TRBV14 and TRBJ1-3; D unclear. The CDR3 spans 13 residues. With 1 base removed from V and 7 bases from J, the gap between germline ends came to 8 bases. Looked up from germline, CDR1 is SGHDN and CDR2 is FVKESK.

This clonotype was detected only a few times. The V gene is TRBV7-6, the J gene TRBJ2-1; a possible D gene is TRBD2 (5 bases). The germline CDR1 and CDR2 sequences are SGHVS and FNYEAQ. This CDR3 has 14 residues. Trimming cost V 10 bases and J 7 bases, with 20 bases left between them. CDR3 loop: CAISTTRGRNEQFF. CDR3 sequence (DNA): TGTGCCATCTCAACGACCCGGGGTAGAAATGAGCAGTTCTTC.

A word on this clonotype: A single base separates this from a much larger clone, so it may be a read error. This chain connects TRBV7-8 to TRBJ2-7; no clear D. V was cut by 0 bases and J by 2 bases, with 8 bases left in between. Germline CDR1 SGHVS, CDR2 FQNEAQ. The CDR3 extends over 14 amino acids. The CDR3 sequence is CASSLAGSAYEQYV. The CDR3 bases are TGTGCCAGCAGCTTAGCGGGGTCCGCCTACGAGCAGTACGTC.

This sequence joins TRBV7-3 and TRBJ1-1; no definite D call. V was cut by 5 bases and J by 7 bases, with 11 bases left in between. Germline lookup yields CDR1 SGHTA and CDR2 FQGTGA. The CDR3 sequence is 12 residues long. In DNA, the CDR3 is TGTGCCAGCAGCCAAGCCCGGGGTGAAGCTTTCTTT. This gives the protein CASSQARGEAFF. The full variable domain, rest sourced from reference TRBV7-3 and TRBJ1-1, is GAGVSQTPSNKVTEKGKYVELRCDPISGHTALYWYRQSLGQGPEFLIYFQGTGAADDSGLPNDRFFAVRPEGSVSTLKIQRTERGDSAVYLCASSQARGEAFFGQGTRLTVV.

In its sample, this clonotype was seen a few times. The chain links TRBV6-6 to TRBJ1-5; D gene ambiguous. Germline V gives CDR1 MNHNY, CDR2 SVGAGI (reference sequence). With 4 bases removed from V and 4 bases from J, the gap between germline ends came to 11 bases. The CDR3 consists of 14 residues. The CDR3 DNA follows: TGTGCCAGCAGTTCTCGACCTCTTAATCAGCCCCAGCATTTT. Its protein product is CASSSRPLNQPQHF.

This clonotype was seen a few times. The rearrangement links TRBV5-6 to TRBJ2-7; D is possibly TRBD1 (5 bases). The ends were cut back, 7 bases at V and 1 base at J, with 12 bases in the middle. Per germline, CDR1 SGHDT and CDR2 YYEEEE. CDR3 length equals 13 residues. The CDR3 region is CASLHRGSYEQYF. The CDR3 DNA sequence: TGTGCCAGCCTGCATAGGGGTTCCTACGAGCAGTACTTC.

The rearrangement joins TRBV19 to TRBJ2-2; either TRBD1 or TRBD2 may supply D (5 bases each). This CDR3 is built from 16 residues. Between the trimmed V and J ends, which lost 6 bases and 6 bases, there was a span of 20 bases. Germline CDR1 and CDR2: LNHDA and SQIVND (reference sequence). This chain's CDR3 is CASSPSGTLGSGELFF. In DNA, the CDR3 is TGTGCCAGTAGCCCCTCGGGGACGTTAGGATCCGGGGAGCTGTTTTTT.